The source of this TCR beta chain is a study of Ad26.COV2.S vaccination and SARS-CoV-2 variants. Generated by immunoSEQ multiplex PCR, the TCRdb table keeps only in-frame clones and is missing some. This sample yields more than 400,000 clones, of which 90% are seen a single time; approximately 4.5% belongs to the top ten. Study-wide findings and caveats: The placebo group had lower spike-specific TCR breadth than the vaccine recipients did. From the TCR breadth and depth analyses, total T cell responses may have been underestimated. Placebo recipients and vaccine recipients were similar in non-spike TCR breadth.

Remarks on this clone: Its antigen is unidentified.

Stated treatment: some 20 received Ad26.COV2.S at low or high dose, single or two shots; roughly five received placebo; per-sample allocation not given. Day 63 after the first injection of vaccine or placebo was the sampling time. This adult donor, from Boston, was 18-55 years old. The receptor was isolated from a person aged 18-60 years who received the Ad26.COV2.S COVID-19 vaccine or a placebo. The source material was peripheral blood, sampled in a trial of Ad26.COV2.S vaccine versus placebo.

This chain's CDR3 is CASYDFHNEQFF. DNA for the CDR3: TGTGCCAGTTACGACTTTCACAATGAGCAGTTCTTC. The rearrangement uses TRBV19 and TRBJ2-1; D remains unclear. Germline CDR1 is LNHDA and CDR2 is SQIVND (reference sequence). CDR3 size: 12 residues. Trimming took 8 bases from V and 5 from J, leaving 10 bases between them.